The T cell receptor (beta chain) under discussion was sequenced for a study of shared clonotypes between healthy human individuals (dated by TCRdb to the early 2020s). Background for the entire study: The cohort comprised a couple of women and a few men aged 18 to 49 years. Per donor, three plates each were used for CD4 naive and CD4 memory, two for CD8 naive, and one for CD8 memory. To estimate repertoire size and how much clonotypes are shared between individuals, the study performed deep sequencing of blood TCR repertoires from about five healthy adults. Different laboratories and diverse techniques were used to prepare libraries and sequence TCR repertoires, to increase sequencing depth and limit assay-specific biases. Leukapheresis yielded between about 0.9 and 9 billion PBMCs per donor.

The paper as a whole reports these results and caveats: When several donors were compared, the shared fraction of clonotypes was around 5% for naive CD4, over 3% for naive CD8, 2% to 2.5% for memory CD4, and 0.3% to 0.5% for memory CD8. Based on pairwise subsampling, the degree of clonotype sharing among donors was expected to be affected by sequencing depth. Because the study included only a small number of donors, the genetic and exposure-history diversity represented was limited. Compared with non-shared clonotypes, clonotypes shared by all four sorted-subset donors had higher generation probabilities. Larger estimated clonotype richness was generally found for naive subsets than for memory subsets. Sampling was restricted to blood, and TCR repertoires in tissue are likely to differ from TCR repertoires in blood. Even with the large sequencing depth, rarefaction of the sorted-subset datasets indicated that sequencing was incomplete.

The donors were healthy, HIV-negative adults with no recently reported acute infections or vaccinations. Every donor was a Caucasian adult residing in Nashville, Tennessee, USA. CD4+ T cells were enriched through magnetic negative selection, after which naive cells were positively selected on CD45RA and the remaining negative fraction served as the memory subset. After blood collection by leukapheresis, PBMCs were isolated using Ficoll-Histopaque density gradient centrifugation and then cryopreserved in the vapor phase of liquid nitrogen. Analytical flow cytometry was used to check the purity and quantity of each magnetically sorted T cell population. Genomic DNA was isolated from each sorted fraction and quantified by UV absorbance on a Nanodrop 2000c. The CDR3 spans 15 residues, from the cysteine through the phenylalanine. Left in the record is the CDR3 DNA by itself, 45 bases read in frame from the first base. As encoded in the germline V gene, CDR1 is SGHRS while CDR2 is YFSETQ. V gives up 3 bases and J gives up 1 base, and the segment between their germline ends measures 13 bases.

Using the deep immunoSEQ assay, multiplex PCR amplified TCR CDR3 regions from genomic DNA. Genomic DNA extracted from each cell subset was distributed evenly over all wells of several immunoSEQ 96-well plates, and each plate served as one replicate. For sorted subsets, about 200 ng genomic DNA, equal to 30,000 or so T cell genomes, was loaded into each replicate PCR. Purified libraries were measured with a Qubit 3.0 fluorometer, size-checked on a Bioanalyzer 2100, and measured again with the KAPA Library Quantification kit. Each immunoSEQ 96-well plate was sequenced on its own single-read 150-cycle Illumina NextSeq 550 flow cell. As for the original processing: Because only junctional sequences without quality scores were contained in the immunoSEQ output, filtering matching that applied to full-length reads could not be performed. Sequences were annotated with PyIR, a Python wrapper for IgBLAST v1.9, and V/J genes and CDR3 were assigned using IMGT germline references. Any read was removed if the V/J assignment was weak (E-value above 1e-6), the CDR3 was missing, or the read contained stop codons, out-of-frame junctions, or ambiguous translated residues. A V3J clonotype was defined by an identical inferred V gene, J gene, and CDR3 amino acid sequence. Percentage overlap between repertoires was calculated by dividing the number of shared unique clonotypes by the size of the smaller repertoire. Repertoire richness was assessed with RTK rarefaction, the Chao1 estimator, and Recon v2.1 estimates of unobserved clonotypes. OLGA was used to compute generation probabilities for all TCRbeta clonotypes that the gDNA method yielded from a handful of donors. TCRdb mirrors the immuneACCESS table, restricted to in-frame sequences. Some clones are absent from its copies; in checked studies, under half trace to an unresolved V gene, and the reason for the others is unknown. D and trimming come from the DNA, and the V and J calls and clone size come from that table. The sample profile shows approximately 980,000 clones; about 80% of them were found once. Of the sample, around 1.4% falls within the top ten clones.

This clone was counted between two and nine times. This clone's antigen is unknown. Base quality data are lacking; no much larger clone is found one base away. Sequences were obtained from memory CD4+ T cells sorted from blood. The cell subset or site label here, explained by the study, means: CD45RA-negative fraction. The receptor was isolated from a man younger than 35 in good health. The sequence joins TRBV5-1 to TRBJ2-5; the D segment could be TRBD1, given 6 matching bases. The bases read TGCGCCAGCAGCTCGGGACACAACTTCCAAGAGACCCAGTACTTC. It codes for CASSSGHNFQETQYF.